This TCR beta chain was retrieved from a study of memory CD4+ T cells and cytomegalovirus serostatus. Study in general: Donors were healthy Belgian adults, fewer than ten CMV seropositive and some 24 seronegative.

The method was immunoSEQ multiplex PCR; TCRdb's version includes in-frame clones alone and lacks a portion of them. Among 30,000 to 50,000 clones listed, 60% to 85% were seen once. In germline, CDR1 is SQVTM, CDR2 ANQGSEA. This CDR3 comprises 12 residues. With 7 bases removed from V and 6 bases from J, the gap between germline ends came to 16 bases. This clone has just a few counts. Its antigen is undetermined. This sample also contains other DNA sequences that code for the same CDR3. The sort gate was single viable CD3+CD4+CD8-CD45RO+ cells for memory CD4+ T cells. Positive selection with CD4 microbeads enriched total CD4+ T cells. The study's findings and limits: About 40% of the roughly 150 known CMV-associated TCRbeta sequences appeared in CD4+ memory.

Sequencing was performed on memory CD4+ T cells from blood. This sequence was found in an adult in good health and CMV-seronegative. The chain links TRBV29-1 to TRBJ2-7; D is possibly TRBD1 (6 bases). CDR3: CSAAQGRGEQYF. As DNA, the CDR3 is TGCAGCGCCGCACAGGGTCGTGGCGAGCAGTACTTC.